This T cell receptor beta chain derives from a study of CD8 T cells in Susac syndrome. Overall study context: The sequenced Susac syndrome patients included about six who had clinically active disease and roughly eight who were in remission.

Germline-derived CDR1 and CDR2 are DFQATT and SNEGSKA (reference sequence). This CDR3 contains 14 residues. V shed 7 bases, J shed 7 bases, and the junction held 11 bases outside the gene matches. Random hexamers primed reverse transcription of about 0.5 to 1 ug RNA. immunoSEQ multiplex PCR amplified TCR beta CDR3 across 54 Vbeta, 13 Jbeta. Via MiXCR, TCRdb re-called the immunoSEQ multiplex PCR reads, giving one row per CDR3 protein. The sample yields some 160,000 distinct CDR3 sequences, approximately 94% seen once. Sequencing was carried out using CD4+ T cells from PBMCs. This clonotype was obtained from a human donor with Susac syndrome. The chain is built from TRBV20-1 and TRBJ2-1; the match to TRBD2 covers 9 bases. This chain's CDR3 is CSVSRLAGENEQFF. The CDR3, as DNA: TGCAGTGTTAGCCGCTTAGCGGGGGAGAATGAGCAGTTCTTC.